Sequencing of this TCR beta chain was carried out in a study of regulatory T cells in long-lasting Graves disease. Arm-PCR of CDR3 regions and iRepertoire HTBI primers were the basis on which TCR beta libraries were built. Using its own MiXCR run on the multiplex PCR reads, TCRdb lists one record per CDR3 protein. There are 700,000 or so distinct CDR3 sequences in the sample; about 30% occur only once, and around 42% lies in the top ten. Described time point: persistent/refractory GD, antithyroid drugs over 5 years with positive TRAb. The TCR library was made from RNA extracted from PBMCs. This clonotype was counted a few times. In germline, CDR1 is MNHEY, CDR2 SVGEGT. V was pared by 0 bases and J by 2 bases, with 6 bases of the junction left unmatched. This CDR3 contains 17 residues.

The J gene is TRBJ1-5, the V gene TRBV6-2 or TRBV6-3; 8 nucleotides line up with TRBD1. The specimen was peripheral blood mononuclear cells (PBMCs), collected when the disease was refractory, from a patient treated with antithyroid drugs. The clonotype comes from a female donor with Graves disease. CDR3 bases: TGTGCCAGCAGTTACTCGACAGGGGATTATGGCAATCAGCCCCAGCATTTT. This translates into CASSYSTGDYGNQPQHF.